This TCR beta chain was identified during a study of CD8 T cells in ankylosing spondylitis. Germline-derived CDR1 and CDR2 are MNHNS and SASEGT. V lost 6 bases and J lost 4; bases outside the gene matches: 8. This CDR3 comprises 15 residues. TCRdb reprocessed the 5' RACE reads via MiXCR and lists one record per CDR3 protein. The sample contains 250,000 or so distinct CDR3 sequences, over 15% of which appear only once. V gene TRBV6-1 combines with J gene TRBJ2-7, with TRBD1 identical over 11 bases. This clonotype originated in a male donor with ankylosing spondylitis or in good health (not recorded which). The sequencing sample was made of blood, either unsorted or a sorted T cell fraction (not recorded which). The CDR3 loop is CASSPRTGGGYEQYF. The CDR3 bases are TGTGCCAGCAGCCCGAGGACAGGGGGCGGTTACGAGCAGTACTTC.